Listed below are T cell receptor beta chains from one sample, sequenced in a study of PD-L1 blockade in urothelial cancer. Profiled with immunoSEQ multiplex PCR; TCRdb holds only in-frame clones, not every one. In the table there are about 81,000 clones, 90% of which are singletons. The specimen comprised PBMCs, sampled around atezolizumab (anti-PD-L1) treatment. The origin of the receptors is a man in his 60s with urothelial cancer. CDR3s include the opening cysteine and the closing phenylalanine or tryptophan. The order of the fields is D gene, J gene, clone size, V gene, CDR3 DNA, CDR3 protein. A D gene is named only where the DNA matches it firmly. Size tells how often a clone was seen (once, few, many) or the class of an expanded clone, and some rows leave it out.

>TRBD2|TRBJ2-5|.|TRBV19
TGTGCCAGTAGTCGGCGGGGGGGCGTCAAAGAGACCCAGTACTTC
CASSRRGGVKETQYF
>TRBD2|TRBJ2-3|.|TRBV29-1
TGCAGCGTTGAGGGGGGTAGCGGGAGAGATACGCAGTATTTT
CSVEGGSGRDTQYF
>.|TRBJ1-1|once|TRBV11-2
TGTGCCAGCAGCTCCGGAAGGGGAAGTTCAGCGAACACTGAAGCTTTCTTT
CASSSGRGSSANTEAFF
>.|TRBJ2-7|.|TRBV5-1
TGCGCCAGCCATGACCACAGCCACTCCTACGAGCAGTACTTC
CASHDHSHSYEQYF
>.|TRBJ2-7|.|TRBV4-1
TGCGCCAGCAGCCTAAATGACAGGACCTCCGACGAGCAGTACTTC
CASSLNDRTSDEQYF
>.|TRBJ1-2|.|TRBV30
TGTGCCTGGAGTAATCTTAATATTGCTAACTATGGCTACACCTTC
CAWSNLNIANYGYTF
>.|TRBJ1-6|.|TRBV5-1
TGCGCCAGCAGCTTGGATTCCGGGAGGCTAGGCACCCTCCACTTT
CASSLDSGRLGTLHF
>TRBD1|TRBJ1-2|.|TRBV19
TGTGCCAGTAAGACCCTAACGACAGGGTTCGGTGGCTACACCTTC
CASKTLTTGFGGYTF
>.|TRBJ2-5|.|TRBV14
TGTGCCAGCAGCCAAGAGCGCGGGTTAGAGACCCAGTACTTC
CASSQERGLETQYF
>.|TRBJ1-1|.|TRBV10-3
TGTGCCATCAGTGAGTCCGTCCAGGGGAACACTGAAGCTTTCTTT
CAISESVQGNTEAFF
>.|TRBJ1-1|.|TRBV14
TGTGCCAGCAGCCAATTCCCAGGGAGGGCTTTCTTT
CASSQFPGRAFF
>TRBD1|TRBJ1-2|many|TRBV27
TGTGCCAGCAGTCAAACCGGGACAGTCTATGGCTACACCTTC
CASSQTGTVYGYTF
>.|TRBJ1-2|.|TRBV30
TGTGCCTGGAGTCCCGGCTATGGCTACACCTTC
CAWSPGYGYTF
>TRBD2|TRBJ2-5|.|TRBV7-3
TGTGCCAGCAGCTCTCTTAGCGGGGGCGGGGTAGAGACCCAGTACTTC
CASSSLSGGGVETQYF
>TRBD1|TRBJ1-5|.|TRBV27
TGTGCCAGCAGTGCCTATTACGGGACAGGGGAGTCGTATAGCAATCAGCCCCAGCATTTT
CASSAYYGTGESYSNQPQHF
>TRBD2|TRBJ2-5|.|TRBV29-1
TGCAGCGTTGAAGGCGGGCTAGCGGGAGCAAGGGAGACCCAGTACTTC
CSVEGGLAGARETQYF
>.|TRBJ1-1|.|TRBV27
TGTGCCAGCAGCCCAGCAGGGAACACTGAAGCTTTCTTT
CASSPAGNTEAFF